These T cell receptor beta chains were read from a single sample in a study of blood T cell repertoires in COVID-19. Data came from immunoSEQ multiplex PCR; TCRdb stores just in-frame clones and leaves some out. The table records roughly 200,000 clones, over 75% of them present only once. Sample: peripheral blood. These receptors originate from a man aged 55 to 70 with acute or convalescent COVID-19. CDR3s include the opening cysteine and the closing phenylalanine or tryptophan. D genes are given only for firm matches. Part of the rows lack a size; the others show once, few, many or a class for expanded clones.

.,TRBV6-5,TRBD1,TRBJ2-1,TGTGCCAGCAGTTATAACAGGGGGGTGTCCTACAATGAGCAGTTCTTC,CASSYNRGVSYNEQFF
.,TRBV6-5,TRBD1,TRBJ1-2,TGTGCCAGCACCCACGGGACAGGGCATGGCTACACCTTC,CASTHGTGHGYTF
.,TRBV7-9,TRBD2,TRBJ2-7,TGTGCCAGCAGCTTAGCGGGGGGGAGCTCCTACGAGCAGTACTTC,CASSLAGGSSYEQYF
.,TRBV20-1,TRBD2,TRBJ2-1,TGCAGTGCTAGTCCTAGCGGAGCGATAGGTGAGCAGTTCTTC,CSASPSGAIGEQFF
few,TRBV18,TRBD2,TRBJ2-7,TGTGCCAGCTCACCACCGGTTGTTAGCGGGAGGATAGGCGAGCAGTACTTC,CASSPPVVSGRIGEQYF
.,TRBV11-2,TRBD2,TRBJ2-1,TGTGCCAGCAGCTTCCTACAGGTAGCGGGAGGGCCGGGGAATGAGCAGTTCTTC,CASSFLQVAGGPGNEQFF
few,TRBV5-4,TRBD1,TRBJ2-7,TGTGCCAGCAGCGTTGAAGAGGGACAGGGAAGGGAGCAGTACTTC,CASSVEEGQGREQYF
.,TRBV7-9,TRBD1,TRBJ1-1,TGTGCCAGCAGCCCAAACAGGGGAGGAACTGAAGCTTTCTTT,CASSPNRGGTEAFF
.,TRBV9,.,TRBJ2-7,TGTGCCAGCAGCTGGGCCGACAGCTCCTACGAGCAGTACTTC,CASSWADSSYEQYF
.,TRBV5-5,TRBD1,TRBJ1-6,TGTGCCAGCAGCAGAACACAGGGGGATGGATCACCCCTCCACTTT,CASSRTQGDGSPLHF
.,TRBV3-1/TRBV3-2,TRBD2,TRBJ2-3,TGTGCCAGCAGCCAAAGCGGGAGTGAGGATACGCAGTATTTT,CASSQSGSEDTQYF
.,TRBV14,.,TRBJ2-5,TGTGCCAGCAGCCGATCCGGGGAGACCCAGTACTTC,CASSRSGETQYF
.,TRBV11-2,.,TRBJ2-7,TGTGCCAGCAGCTTCCCCGGACACTACGAGCAGTACTTC,CASSFPGHYEQYF
.,TRBV4-3,TRBD1,TRBJ2-1,TGCGCCAGCAGCCAAGGAATCCGGGACAGGGGGAAGAATGAGCAGTTCTTC,CASSQGIRDRGKNEQFF
.,TRBV27,.,TRBJ2-3,TGTGCCAGCAGTTTTATAGCGACCACAGATACGCAGTATTTT,CASSFIATTDTQYF
.,TRBV9,.,TRBJ1-5,TGTGCCAGCAGCGTATCCGCCGGGGTGGGTCAGCCCCAGCATTTT,CASSVSAGVGQPQHF
.,TRBV7-2,TRBD2,TRBJ2-7,TGTGCCAGCAGCTTAGTGAGACTAGCGGTACGCGAGCAGTACTTC,CASSLVRLAVREQYF
.,TRBV6-5,.,TRBJ2-5,TGTGTCCGAGGGCAAGAGACCCAGTACTTC,CVRGQETQYF
once,TRBV7-9,TRBD1,TRBJ2-1,TGTGCCAGCAGCCATACGGACAGGGGGTCCCACAATGAGCAGTTCTTC,CASSHTDRGSHNEQFF
.,TRBV5-5,TRBD2,TRBJ2-3,TGTGCCAGCAGCTTAGGGACTAGAGGAGTAGATACGCAGTATTTT,CASSLGTRGVDTQYF
few,TRBV19,TRBD1,TRBJ1-1,TGTGCCAGTATGAAGACAGGGCACATGAACACTGAAGCTTTCTTT,CASMKTGHMNTEAFF
.,TRBV24-1,.,TRBJ1-2,TGTGCCACCAGTGACCCCCGTAGGGGGACCTATGGCTACACCTTC,CATSDPRRGTYGYTF
.,TRBV30,.,TRBJ2-7,TGTGCCTGGAGTGGAGTGACCTACGAGCAGTACTTC,CAWSGVTYEQYF
.,TRBV24-1,TRBD1,TRBJ2-5,TGTGCCACCAGTGATCGGGACAGGAAGGATGAGACCCAGTACTTC,CATSDRDRKDETQYF
.,TRBV28,.,TRBJ1-2,TGTGCCAGCAGTTTAGGTAGTGGCTACACCTTC,CASSLGSGYTF
once,TRBV7-8,.,TRBJ1-2,TGTGCCAGCAGCTTAGGCGGCAGTACTAACTATGGCTACACCTTC,CASSLGGSTNYGYTF
.,TRBV12-3/TRBV12-4,TRBD2,TRBJ2-7,TGTGCCAGCCAAGCGGGAGGTACTTACGAGCAGTACTTC,CASQAGGTYEQYF
.,TRBV28,TRBD1,TRBJ2-1,TGTGCCAGCAGTAAAAATTACCGGGACAGGGCATACAATGAGCAGTTCTTC,CASSKNYRDRAYNEQFF